Listed here are 20 T cell receptor beta chains from one sample, sequenced in a study of CD8+CD57+ T cells in acquired aplastic anemia (dated by TCRdb to the late 2010s). Flow cytometry had shown CD8+CD57+ cell expansion in the patients selected for sequencing. TCRdb shows the sequencer as Illumina HiSeq 2000. TCR beta VDJ combination and CDR3 sequence profiling used genomic DNA as the template. The public reads were reanalyzed by TCRdb: fastp trimming at Q25, MiXCR alignment, in-frame beta chains only. Each CDR3 protein appears once, grouped with its most common genes and DNA. Across this sample there are around 200,000 distinct CDR3 sequences, with roughly 65% seen only once. Roughly 43% of the sample comes from the top ten. The sample taken for sequencing was sorted CD4+, CD8+, or CD8+CD57+ T cells (not recorded which) from PBMCs. These receptors were taken from a human donor with aplastic anemia.

This sequence joins TRBV4-3 and TRBJ1-6, with D hard to call. Germline CDR1 reads LGHNA; CDR2 reads YSLEER. V shed 4 bases and J shed 6 bases, with 13 bases lying between them. The CDR3 covers 15 residues. CDR3 residues: CASSPRPGVNSPLHF. CDR3 sequence (DNA): TGCGCCAGCAGCCCGCGTCCGGGAGTTAATTCACCCCTCCACTTT.

The J gene is TRBJ2-5, the V gene TRBV19, with 8 positions matching TRBD1. The CDR3 consists of 13 residues. Germline V lookup: CDR1 LNHDA, CDR2 SQIVND (reference sequence). V shed 10 bases and J 5 bases; nucleotides not matched to a gene: 9. The CDR3 bases are TGTGCCACCGGACAGGGCCCTAGGGAGACCCAGTACTTC. Translating gives CATGQGPRETQYF.

The CDR3 bases are TGTGCCAGCAGCTTAGGAGGACTAGCTATCTATGAGCAGTTCTTC. Amino acid sequence: CASSLGGLAIYEQFF. The chain employs TRBV7-8 and TRBJ2-1, with 8 nucleotides matching TRBD2. Germline values: CDR1 SGHVS, CDR2 FQNEAQ. This CDR3 has 15 amino acids. V lost 1 base and J lost 8; bases outside the gene matches: 7.

This chain joins TRBV7-8 and TRBJ2-7; TRBD2 aligns across 11 bases. The trim removed 0 bases at V and 6 bases at J, leaving 1 base unmatched. CDR1 SGHVS and CDR2 FQNEAQ come from the germline V gene. This CDR3 comprises 14 residues. The CDR3 region is CASSLALAGGEQYF. The CDR3 DNA reads TGTGCCAGCAGCTTAGCGCTAGCGGGGGGCGAGCAGTACTTC.

A few counts support this clonotype. The V gene is TRBV7-3, the J gene TRBJ2-7; TRBD2 agrees at 9 bases. V gave up 2 bases and J gave up 3 bases; unmatched junction bases: 2. The CDR3 is 14 amino acids. Germline values: CDR1 SGHTA, CDR2 FQGTGA. The CDR3, as DNA: TGTGCCAGCAGCTTAGCGGGAGGGAACTACGAGCAGTACTTC. It specifies CASSLAGGNYEQYF.

The V gene is TRBV20-1, the J gene TRBJ2-1; 10 bases map to TRBD2. Germline loops: CDR1 DFQATT, CDR2 SNEGSKA (reference sequence). This CDR3 contains 15 residues. The trim removed 3 bases at V and 4 bases at J, leaving 6 bases unmatched. As DNA, the CDR3 is TGCAGTGCTAGGCGTAGCGGGGGGTTGTACAATGAGCAGTTCTTC. The encoded protein is CSARRSGGLYNEQFF.

CDR3 nucleotides: TGTGCCAGCAGCTCTCGGGAGGCCAACACAGATACGCAGTATTTT. The encoded protein is CASSSREANTDTQYF. The chain combines TRBV7-9 with TRBJ2-3, with 7 positions matching TRBD2. The V segment lost 4 bases and the J segment 2 bases; nucleotides outside the gene matches: 6. The CDR3 is 15 amino acids. From germline, CDR1 is SEHNR and CDR2 FQNEAQ (reference sequence).

The chain employs TRBV27 and TRBJ1-5; D call uncertain. CDR3 size: 10 residues. V lost 10 bases, J lost 7 bases, and 8 bases lay in between. In germline, CDR1 is MNHEY, CDR2 SMNVEV (reference sequence). The CDR3 bases are TGTGCCACTGGGAGGCAGCCCCAGCATTTT. It translates to CATGRQPQHF.

The rearrangement joins TRBV7-2 to TRBJ1-2, with D possibly being TRBD1 (6 bases). Trimming left V 5 bases short and J 5 bases short, with 21 bases between. The length of the CDR3 is 16 residues. CDR1 and CDR2 (germline): SGHTA, FQGNSA. As DNA, the CDR3 is TGTGCCAGCAGCATTGGAACACAGGGTCCGGCGTATGGCTACACCTTC. This codes for CASSIGTQGPAYGYTF.

In this sample, this clonotype turned up many times. V usage is TRBV20-1 and J usage is TRBJ2-1; D possibly corresponds to TRBD2 (5 bases). Trimming removed 1 base from V and 10 bases from J, with 17 bases in between. Germline CDR1 reads DFQATT; CDR2 reads SNEGSKA (reference sequence). This CDR3 region has 14 residues. This CDR3 is CSARVGLARGEQFF. The DNA of the CDR3 is TGCAGTGCTAGAGTGGGCCTGGCGAGAGGGGAGCAGTTCTTC.

Turning to this clonotype: A junction end diverges from the germline sequence, so it may reflect a read error. This chain links TRBV29-1 with TRBJ2-7; no definite D call. The germline V gene has CDR1 SQVTM and CDR2 ANQGSEA. The CDR3 has 13 amino acids. The CDR3 DNA follows: TGCAGCGTTCGAAATACGGGCTCCTACGAGCGGTACTTC. It codes for CSVRNTGSYERYF.

V gene TRBV7-9 combines with J gene TRBJ2-7; the match to TRBD2 covers 12 bases. CDR1 is SEHNR and CDR2 is FQNEAQ in the germline V gene (reference sequence). The CDR3 has 14 amino acids. V lost 5 bases and J lost 6; bases outside the gene matches: 5. As DNA, the CDR3 is TGTGCCAGCAGCGCTAGCGGGGGGGCTGCCGAGCAGTACTTC. The encoded protein is CASSASGGAAEQYF.

This rearrangement joins TRBV19 to TRBJ2-7; possibly TRBD1 for D (6 bases). Germline assignment: CDR1 LNHDA and CDR2 SQIVND (reference sequence). Trimming pared 7 bases from V and 0 bases from J, leaving 13 bases between. The CDR3 spans 14 residues. The CDR3 spells CASTEQTGSYEQYF. The CDR3 bases are TGTGCCAGTACCGAGCAGACAGGCTCCTACGAGCAGTACTTC.

This clonotype was seen repeatedly, ten times or more. The chain couples TRBV11-2 to TRBJ2-7; TRBD2 matches at 11 bases. The CDR3 is 14 residues long. Germline assignment: CDR1 SGHAT and CDR2 FQNNGV. J gave up 3 bases and V 4 bases, and 2 bases lay outside the gene matches. The CDR3 bases are TGTGCCAGCAGCTCCCTAGCGGGGGGCTACGAGCAGTACTTC. The encoded protein is CASSSLAGGYEQYF.

The chain employs TRBV7-9 and TRBJ2-1; unclear D gene. V was cut by 5 bases and J by 5 bases, with 19 bases left in between. CDR1 SEHNR and CDR2 FQNEAQ come from the germline V gene (reference sequence). This CDR3 region has 16 residues. DNA of the CDR3: TGTGCCAGCAGCGACCCCTTGGGCCTTGTGAACAATGAGCAGTTCTTC. This gives the protein CASSDPLGLVNNEQFF.

This chain joins TRBV7-9 and TRBJ1-6; 7 bases line up with TRBD1. Germline V lookup: CDR1 SEHNR, CDR2 FQNEAQ (reference sequence). CDR3 length: 16 amino acids. With 7 bases clipped from V and 6 bases from J, the junction kept 12 bases outside the gene matches. In DNA, the CDR3 is TGTGCCAGCACCCCGAGGGGGCCGCTACCTAATTCACCCCTCCACTTT. Residues: CASTPRGPLPNSPLHF.

The chain employs TRBV7-9 and TRBJ1-6; 9 nucleotides line up with TRBD1. CDR1 is SEHNR and CDR2 is FQNEAQ in the germline V gene (reference sequence). CDR3 length: 15 amino acids. Unmatched junction bases numbered 4, after V lost 1 base and J lost 9 bases. Written as DNA, the CDR3 is TGTGCCAGCAGCTTAGAAGAGACAGGGGGTTCACCCCTCCACTTT. The encoded protein is CASSLEETGGSPLHF.

Concerning this clonotype: One junction end disagrees with the germline gene, perhaps due to a read error. The chain uses TRBV29-1 and TRBJ2-7; 8 bases map to TRBD1. This CDR3 region has 13 residues. Germline V gene lookup returns CDR1 SQVTM and CDR2 ANQGSEA. The CDR3 DNA sequence: TGCCGCGTTGTCCGGACAGGGAACGACGAGCAGTACTTC. It yields the protein CRVVRTGNDEQYF.

This clonotype was observed a handful of times. V usage is TRBV29-1 and J usage is TRBJ2-7, with D perhaps TRBD2 (5 bases). Per the germline V gene, CDR1 is SQVTM and CDR2 is ANQGSEA. Trimming removed 7 bases from V and 2 bases from J, with 15 bases in between. The CDR3 totals 13 residues. The CDR3: CSAGRGQTYEQYF. The CDR3 bases are TGCAGCGCGGGGAGAGGGCAGACCTACGAGCAGTACTTC.

This clonotype was observed a few times. The V gene is TRBV7-2, the J gene TRBJ1-2; 7 positions match TRBD1. This CDR3 has 13 residues. V shed 11 bases, J shed 5 bases, and the junction held 11 bases outside the gene matches. Germline V gene lookup returns CDR1 SGHTA and CDR2 FQGNSA. Written as DNA, the CDR3 is TGTGCCGTGAGGGACAGATATGCATATGGCTACACCTTC. Residues: CAVRDRYAYGYTF.